This TCR beta chain was found in a study of spatial heterogeneity in lung cancer. This clonotype was picked up many times. This sample's time point: sample taken at primary tumor resection. No cells were sorted before sequencing. The whole RNA sequenced was extracted from tumor, nontumor lung or frozen PBMC. TCRdb re-analysed the 5' RACE reads in MiXCR, keeping a single row per CDR3 protein. The sample has some 53,000 distinct CDR3 sequences, about 7% seen once. Trimming cost V 11 bases and J 9 bases, with 26 bases left between them. CDR1 is SNHLY, CDR2 FYNNEI, per germline. CDR3 length: 16 amino acids.

The chain is built from TRBV2 and TRBJ1-6; tentative D call: TRBD1 (5 bases). The sequence was obtained from a female donor with early-stage non-small cell lung cancer. The input for sequencing was PBMCs, taken at surgery. CDR3 bases: TGTGCCGGGAGGGGTCGAGGTCTTGCGGGGTCTTCACCCCTCCACTTT. It yields the protein CAGRGRGLAGSSPLHF.